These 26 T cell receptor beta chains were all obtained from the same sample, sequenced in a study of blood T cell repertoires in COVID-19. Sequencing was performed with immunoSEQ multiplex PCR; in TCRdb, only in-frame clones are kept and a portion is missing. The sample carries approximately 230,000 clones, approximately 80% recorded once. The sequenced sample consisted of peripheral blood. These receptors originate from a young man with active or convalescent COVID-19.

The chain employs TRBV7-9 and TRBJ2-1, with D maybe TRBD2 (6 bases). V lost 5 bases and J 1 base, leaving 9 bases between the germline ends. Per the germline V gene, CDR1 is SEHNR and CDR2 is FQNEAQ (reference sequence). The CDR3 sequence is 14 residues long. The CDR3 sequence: CASSPRESYNEQFF. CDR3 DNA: TGTGCCAGCAGCCCCCGGGAGTCCTACAATGAGCAGTTCTTC.

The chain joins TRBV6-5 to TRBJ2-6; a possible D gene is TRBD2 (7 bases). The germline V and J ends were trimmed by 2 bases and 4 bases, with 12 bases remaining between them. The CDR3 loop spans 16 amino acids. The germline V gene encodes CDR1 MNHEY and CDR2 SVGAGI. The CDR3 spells CASSYRGAVGANVLTF. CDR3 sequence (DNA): TGTGCCAGCAGTTACCGGGGGGCGGTCGGGGCCAACGTCCTGACTTTC.

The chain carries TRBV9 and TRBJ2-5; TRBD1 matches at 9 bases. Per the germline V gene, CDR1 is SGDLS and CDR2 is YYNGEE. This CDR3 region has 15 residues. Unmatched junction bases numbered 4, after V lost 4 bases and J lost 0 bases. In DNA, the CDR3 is TGTGCCAGCAGCCCCGGGACAGGGAACCAAGAGACCCAGTACTTC. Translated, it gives CASSPGTGNQETQYF. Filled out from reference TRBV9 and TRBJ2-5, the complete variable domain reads DSGVTQTPKHLITATGQRVTLRCSPRSGDLSVYWYQQSLDQGLQFLIQYYNGEERAKGNILERFSAQQFPDLHSELNLSSLELGDSALYFCASSPGTGNQETQYFGPGTRLLVL.

CDR3 bases: TGTGCCAGCACCCCCGGGTCCGGATTAGGCACTGAAGCTTTCTTT. Its protein product is CASTPGSGLGTEAFF. The chain recombines TRBV28 with TRBJ1-1; D not certain. This CDR3 has 15 residues. Germline CDR1 and CDR2: MDHEN and SYDVKM. The V end was cut by 7 bases, the J end by 4 bases, with 19 bases between.

The CDR3 coding sequence is TGTGCCAGCAGTTATACAGCGGGCGGCACCGGGGAGCTGTTTTTT. Translating gives CASSYTAGGTGELFF. This chain connects TRBV6-5 to TRBJ2-2, with a weak D call TRBD2 (6 bases). Trimming took 3 bases from V and 4 from J, leaving 12 bases between them. This CDR3 has 15 amino acids. Germline V gene sequence: CDR1 MNHEY, CDR2 SVGAGI.

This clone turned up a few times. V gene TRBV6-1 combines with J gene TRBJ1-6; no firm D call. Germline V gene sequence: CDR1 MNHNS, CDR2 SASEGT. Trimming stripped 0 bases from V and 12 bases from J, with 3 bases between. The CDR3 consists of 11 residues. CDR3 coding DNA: TGTGCCAGCAGTGAAGCTCTACCCCTCCACTTT. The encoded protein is CASSEALPLHF.

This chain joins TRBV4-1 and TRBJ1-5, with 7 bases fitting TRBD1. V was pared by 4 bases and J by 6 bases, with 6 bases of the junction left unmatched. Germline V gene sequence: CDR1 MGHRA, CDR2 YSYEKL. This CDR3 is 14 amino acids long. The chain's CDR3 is CASSLQGSGQPQHF. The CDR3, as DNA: TGCGCCAGCAGCCTACAGGGGTCGGGTCAGCCCCAGCATTTT.

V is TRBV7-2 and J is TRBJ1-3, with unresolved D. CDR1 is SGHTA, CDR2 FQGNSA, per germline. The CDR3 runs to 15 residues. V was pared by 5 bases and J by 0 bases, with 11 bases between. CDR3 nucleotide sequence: TGTGCCAGCAGCCCAGACGGGAGCTCTGGAAACACCATATATTTT. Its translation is CASSPDGSSGNTIYF.

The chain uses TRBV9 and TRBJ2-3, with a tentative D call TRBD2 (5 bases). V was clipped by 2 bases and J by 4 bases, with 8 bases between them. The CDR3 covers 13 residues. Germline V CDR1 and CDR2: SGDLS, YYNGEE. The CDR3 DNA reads TGTGCCAGCAGCGTGAGGGTCCCAGATACGCAGTATTTT. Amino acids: CASSVRVPDTQYF.

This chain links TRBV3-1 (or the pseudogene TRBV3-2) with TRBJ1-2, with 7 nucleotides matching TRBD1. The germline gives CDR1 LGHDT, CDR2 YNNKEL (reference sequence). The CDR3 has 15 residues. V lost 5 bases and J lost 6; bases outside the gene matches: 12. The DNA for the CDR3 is TGTGCCAGCAGCGCCTTCCCAGGGGGAAGGGATGGCTACACCTTC. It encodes CASSAFPGGRDGYTF.

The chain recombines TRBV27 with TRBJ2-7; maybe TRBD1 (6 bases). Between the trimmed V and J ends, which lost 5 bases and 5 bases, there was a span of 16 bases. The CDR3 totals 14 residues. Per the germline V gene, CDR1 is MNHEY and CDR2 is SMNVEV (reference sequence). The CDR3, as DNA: TGTGCCAGCAGTGACCGGGACAACCTCCACGAGCAGTACTTC. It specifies CASSDRDNLHEQYF.

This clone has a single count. The CDR3: CASSVIGNSDTQYF. CDR3 coding DNA: TGTGCCAGCAGCGTAATCGGGAATTCGGATACGCAGTATTTT. The rearrangement uses TRBV9 and TRBJ2-3, with a possible D match to TRBD2 (5 bases). CDR1 is SGDLS, CDR2 YYNGEE, per germline. Trimming took off 1 base at V and 6 bases at J, with 12 bases between the two ends. The CDR3 totals 14 residues.

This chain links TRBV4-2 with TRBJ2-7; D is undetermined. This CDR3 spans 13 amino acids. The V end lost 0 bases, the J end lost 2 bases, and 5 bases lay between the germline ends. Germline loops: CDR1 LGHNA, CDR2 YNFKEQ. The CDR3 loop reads CASSQDLPYEQYF. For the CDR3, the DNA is TGTGCCAGCAGCCAAGATCTCCCCTACGAGCAGTACTTC.

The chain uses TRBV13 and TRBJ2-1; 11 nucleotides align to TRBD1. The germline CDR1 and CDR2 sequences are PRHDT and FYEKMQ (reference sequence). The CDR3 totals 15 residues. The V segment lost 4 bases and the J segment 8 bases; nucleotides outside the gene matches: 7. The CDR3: CASSSRDRGSDEQFF. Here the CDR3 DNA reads TGTGCCAGCAGCTCCCGGGACAGGGGGTCCGATGAGCAGTTCTTC.

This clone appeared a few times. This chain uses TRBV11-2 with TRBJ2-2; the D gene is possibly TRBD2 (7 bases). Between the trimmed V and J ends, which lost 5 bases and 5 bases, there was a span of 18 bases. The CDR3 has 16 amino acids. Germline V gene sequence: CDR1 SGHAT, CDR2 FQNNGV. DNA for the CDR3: TGTGCCAGCAGCGCGCGCGGGGGCGCACAGACCGGGGAGCTGTTTTTT. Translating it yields CASSARGGAQTGELFF.

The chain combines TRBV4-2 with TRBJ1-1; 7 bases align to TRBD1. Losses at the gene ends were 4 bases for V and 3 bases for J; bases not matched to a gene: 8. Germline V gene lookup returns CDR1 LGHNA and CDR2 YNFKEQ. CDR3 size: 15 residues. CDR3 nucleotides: TGTGCCAGCAGCCCCCGGACAGGCCAGGACACTGAAGCTTTCTTT. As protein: CASSPRTGQDTEAFF.

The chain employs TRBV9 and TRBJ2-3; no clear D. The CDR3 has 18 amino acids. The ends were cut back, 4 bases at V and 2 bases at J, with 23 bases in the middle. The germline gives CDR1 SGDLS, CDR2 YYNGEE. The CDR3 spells CASSLILTTAATTDTQYF. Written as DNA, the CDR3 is TGTGCCAGCAGCCTGATCTTAACCACCGCGGCCACCACAGATACGCAGTATTTT.

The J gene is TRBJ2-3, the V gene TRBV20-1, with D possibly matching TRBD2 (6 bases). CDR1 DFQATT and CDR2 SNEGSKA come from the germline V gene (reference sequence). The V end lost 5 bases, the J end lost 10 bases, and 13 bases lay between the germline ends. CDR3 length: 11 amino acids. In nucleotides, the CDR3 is TGCAGTGCTTCCTCGACTAGAGCGCAGTATTTT. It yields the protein CSASSTRAQYF.

The CDR3 bases are TGTGCCAGCAGTGGAGGACAGGGGTGGGACACCGGGGAGCTGTTTTTT. This codes for CASSGGQGWDTGELFF. The chain is built from TRBV25-1 and TRBJ2-2; 9 bases map to TRBD1. This CDR3 is 16 amino acids long. CDR1 is MGHDK and CDR2 is SYGVNS in the germline V gene. Trimming at V came to 4 bases and at J to 3 bases, leaving 6 bases not matched to a gene.

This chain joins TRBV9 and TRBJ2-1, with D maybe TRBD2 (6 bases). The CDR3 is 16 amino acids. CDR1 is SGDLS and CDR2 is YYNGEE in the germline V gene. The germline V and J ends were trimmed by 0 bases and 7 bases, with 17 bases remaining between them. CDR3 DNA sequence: TGTGCCAGCAGCGTAGATCCCCTCGGAGGGGTGAATGAGCAGTTCTTC. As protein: CASSVDPLGGVNEQFF.

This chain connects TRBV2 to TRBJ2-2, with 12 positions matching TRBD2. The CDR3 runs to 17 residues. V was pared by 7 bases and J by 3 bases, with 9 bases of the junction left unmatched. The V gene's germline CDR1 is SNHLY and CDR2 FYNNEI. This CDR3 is CASIGGTSGFYTGELFF. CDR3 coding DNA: TGTGCCAGCATAGGGGGGACTAGCGGGTTCTACACCGGGGAGCTGTTTTTT.

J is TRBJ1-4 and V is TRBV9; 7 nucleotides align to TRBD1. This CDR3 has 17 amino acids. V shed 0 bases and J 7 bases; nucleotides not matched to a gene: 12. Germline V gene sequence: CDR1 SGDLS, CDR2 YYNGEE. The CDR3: CASSVGAGGQIFEKLFF. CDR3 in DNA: TGTGCCAGCAGCGTAGGGGCAGGGGGGCAAATCTTTGAAAAACTGTTTTTT.

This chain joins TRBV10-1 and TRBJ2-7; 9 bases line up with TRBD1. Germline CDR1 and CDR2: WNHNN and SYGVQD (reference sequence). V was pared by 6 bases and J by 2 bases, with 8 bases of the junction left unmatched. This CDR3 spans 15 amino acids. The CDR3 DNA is TGCGCCAGCAGCTGTAAGGGACAGGGAGCCTACGAGCAGTACTTC. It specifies CASSCKGQGAYEQYF.

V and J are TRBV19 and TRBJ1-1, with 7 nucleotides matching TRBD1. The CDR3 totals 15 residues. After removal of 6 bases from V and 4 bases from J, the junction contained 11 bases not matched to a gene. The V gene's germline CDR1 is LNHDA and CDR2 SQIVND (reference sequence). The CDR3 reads CASRPRSTGSTEAFF. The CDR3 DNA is TGTGCCAGTAGACCCAGATCGACAGGGAGCACTGAAGCTTTCTTT.

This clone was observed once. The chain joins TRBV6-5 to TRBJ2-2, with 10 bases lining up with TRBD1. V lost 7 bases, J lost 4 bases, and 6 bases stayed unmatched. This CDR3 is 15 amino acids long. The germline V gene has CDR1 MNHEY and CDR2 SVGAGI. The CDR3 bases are TGTGCCAGCACCAGACAGGGGGCGACCACCGGGGAGCTGTTTTTT. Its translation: CASTRQGATTGELFF.

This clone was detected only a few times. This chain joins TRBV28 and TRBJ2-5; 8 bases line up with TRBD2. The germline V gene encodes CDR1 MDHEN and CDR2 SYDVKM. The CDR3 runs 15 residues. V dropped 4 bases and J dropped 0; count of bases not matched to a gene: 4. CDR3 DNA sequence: TGTGCCAGCAGTTGGCGGGGGGAGTACCAAGAGACCCAGTACTTC. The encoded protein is CASSWRGEYQETQYF.